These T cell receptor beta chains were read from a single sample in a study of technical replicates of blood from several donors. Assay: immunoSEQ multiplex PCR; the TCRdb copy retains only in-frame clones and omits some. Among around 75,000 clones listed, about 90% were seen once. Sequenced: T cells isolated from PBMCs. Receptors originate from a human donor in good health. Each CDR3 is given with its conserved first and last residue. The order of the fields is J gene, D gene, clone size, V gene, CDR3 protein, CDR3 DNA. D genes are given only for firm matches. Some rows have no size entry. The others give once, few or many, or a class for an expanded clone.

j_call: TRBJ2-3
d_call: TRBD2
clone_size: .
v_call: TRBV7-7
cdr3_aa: CASSLGGGRSTDTQYF
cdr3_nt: TGTGCCAGCAGCTTAGGCGGCGGGAGGAGCACAGATACGCAGTATTTT

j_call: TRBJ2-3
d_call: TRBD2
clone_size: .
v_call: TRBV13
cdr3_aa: CASSPQTSGEQDTQYF
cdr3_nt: TGTGCCAGCAGCCCACAGACTAGCGGGGAGCAAGATACGCAGTATTTT

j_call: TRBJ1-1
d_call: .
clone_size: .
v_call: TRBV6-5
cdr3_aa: CASSLTPRNTEAFF
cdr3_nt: TGTGCCAGCAGTCTTACACCCCGGAACACTGAAGCTTTCTTT

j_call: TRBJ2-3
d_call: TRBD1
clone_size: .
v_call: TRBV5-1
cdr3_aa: CASSRTPGTAGIGTQYF
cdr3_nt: TGCGCCAGCAGTCGTACGCCCGGGACAGCAGGTATTGGTACGCAGTATTTT

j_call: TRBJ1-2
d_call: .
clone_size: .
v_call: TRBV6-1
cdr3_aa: CASSENGLGHAGYTF
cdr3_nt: TGTGCCAGCAGTGAAAATGGCTTGGGGCATGCTGGCTACACCTTC

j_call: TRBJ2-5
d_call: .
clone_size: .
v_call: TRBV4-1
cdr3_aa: CASSQGTPTQETQYF
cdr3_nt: TGCGCCAGCAGCCAAGGGACTCCCACTCAAGAGACCCAGTACTTC

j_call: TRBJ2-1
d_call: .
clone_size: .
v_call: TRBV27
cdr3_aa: CASRPDVGGYNEQFF
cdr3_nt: TGTGCCAGCAGACCTGATGTCGGGGGCTACAATGAGCAGTTCTTC

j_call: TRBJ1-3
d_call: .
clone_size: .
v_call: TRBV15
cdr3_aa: CATSRDPLSNTIYF
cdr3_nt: TGTGCCACCAGCAGAGATCCCCTCTCAAACACCATATATTTT

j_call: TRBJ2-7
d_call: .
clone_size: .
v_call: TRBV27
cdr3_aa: CASSLRSGAYEQYF
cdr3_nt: TGTGCCAGCAGTCTTCGATCCGGGGCCTACGAGCAGTACTTC

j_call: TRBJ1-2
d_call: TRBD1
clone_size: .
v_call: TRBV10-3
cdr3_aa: CAITGQGNYGYTF
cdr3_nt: TGTGCCATCACCGGACAGGGGAACTATGGCTACACCTTC

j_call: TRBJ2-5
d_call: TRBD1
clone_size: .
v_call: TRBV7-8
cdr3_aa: CASRPRRDRKETQYF
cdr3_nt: TGTGCCAGCAGACCTCGACGGGACAGAAAAGAGACCCAGTACTTC

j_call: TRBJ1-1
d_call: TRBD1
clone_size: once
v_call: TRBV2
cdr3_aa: CASSEGQYTNTEAFF
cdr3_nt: TGTGCCAGCAGTGAGGGACAGTATACGAACACTGAAGCTTTCTTT

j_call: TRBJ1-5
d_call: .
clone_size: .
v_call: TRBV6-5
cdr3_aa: CASSSGKHQPQHF
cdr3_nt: TGTGCCAGCAGTTCAGGGAAACATCAGCCCCAGCATTTT

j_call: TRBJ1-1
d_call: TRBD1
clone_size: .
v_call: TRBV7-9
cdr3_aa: CASSLGWGTGTLNTEAFF
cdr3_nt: TGTGCCAGCAGCTTAGGATGGGGGACAGGGACCTTGAACACTGAAGCTTTCTTT

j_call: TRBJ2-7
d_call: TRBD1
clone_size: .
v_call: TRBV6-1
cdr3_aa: CASRPYRDRGYEQYF
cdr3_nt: TGTGCCAGCCGGCCCTACCGGGACAGGGGCTACGAGCAGTACTTC

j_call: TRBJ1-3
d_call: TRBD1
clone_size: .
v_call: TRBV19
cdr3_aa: CASSIDNRGSGNTIYF
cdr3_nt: TGTGCCAGTAGTATAGATAACAGGGGCTCTGGAAACACCATATATTTT

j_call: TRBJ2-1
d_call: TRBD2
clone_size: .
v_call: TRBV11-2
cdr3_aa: CASSFSGSTYNEQFF
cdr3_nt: TGTGCCAGCAGCTTTAGCGGGAGTACGTACAATGAGCAGTTCTTC

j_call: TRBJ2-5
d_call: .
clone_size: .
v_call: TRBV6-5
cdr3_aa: CASSLDWATQETQYF
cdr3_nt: TGTGCCAGCAGCTTAGATTGGGCGACCCAAGAGACCCAGTACTTC

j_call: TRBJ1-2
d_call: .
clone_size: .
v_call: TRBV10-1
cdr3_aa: CASSETGHPYGYTF
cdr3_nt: TGCGCCAGCAGTGAGACAGGGCATCCGTATGGCTACACCTTC

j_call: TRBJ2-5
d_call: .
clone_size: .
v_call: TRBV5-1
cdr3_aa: CASSRSSAETQYF
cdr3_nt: TGCGCCAGCAGCAGATCTAGCGCAGAGACCCAGTACTTC

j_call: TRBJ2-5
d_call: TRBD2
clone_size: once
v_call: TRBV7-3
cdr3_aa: CASSPGLGGTFREGRQETQYF
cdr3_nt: TGTGCCAGCAGCCCCGGACTAGGAGGGACTTTCCGAGAGGGGCGCCAAGAGACCCAGTACTTC

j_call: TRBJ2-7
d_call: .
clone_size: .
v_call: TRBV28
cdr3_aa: CASGSDPYEQYF
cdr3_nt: TGTGCCAGCGGGAGCGATCCCTACGAGCAGTACTTC

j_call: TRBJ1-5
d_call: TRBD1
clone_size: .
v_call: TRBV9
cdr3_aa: CASSPGTAYSNQPQHF
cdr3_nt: TGTGCCAGCAGCCCCGGGACAGCATATAGCAATCAGCCCCAGCATTTT

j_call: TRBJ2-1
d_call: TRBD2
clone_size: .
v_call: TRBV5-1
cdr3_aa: CASSLDYRDYLPGGEQFF
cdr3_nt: TGCGCCAGCAGCTTGGATTACCGGGACTACCTCCCTGGGGGTGAGCAGTTCTTC

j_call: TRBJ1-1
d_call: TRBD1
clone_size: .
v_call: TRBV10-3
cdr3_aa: CAISESTGGTEAFF
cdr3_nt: TGTGCCATCAGTGAGTCAACAGGGGGCACTGAAGCTTTCTTT

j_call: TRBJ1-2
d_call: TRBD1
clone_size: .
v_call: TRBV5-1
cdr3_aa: CASSWDRDGYTF
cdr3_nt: TGCGCCAGCAGCTGGGACAGGGACGGCTACACCTTC

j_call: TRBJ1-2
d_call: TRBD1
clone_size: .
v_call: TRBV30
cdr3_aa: CAWSGTGGAGGYTF
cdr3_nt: TGTGCCTGGAGCGGGACAGGGGGCGCGGGTGGCTACACCTTC

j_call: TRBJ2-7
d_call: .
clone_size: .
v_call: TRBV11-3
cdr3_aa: CASSLVGSTPSYEQYF
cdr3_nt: TGTGCCAGCAGCTTAGTCGGGTCTACCCCTTCCTACGAGCAGTACTTC

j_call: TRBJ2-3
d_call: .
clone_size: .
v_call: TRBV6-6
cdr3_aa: CASRPSGRTDTQYF
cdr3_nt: TGTGCCAGCAGACCAAGCGGGCGCACAGATACGCAGTATTTT

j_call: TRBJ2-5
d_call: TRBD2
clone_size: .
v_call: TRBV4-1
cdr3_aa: CASSQDKAASGGPQETQYF
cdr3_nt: TGCGCCAGCAGCCAAGATAAGGCTGCTAGCGGGGGACCTCAAGAGACCCAGTACTTC

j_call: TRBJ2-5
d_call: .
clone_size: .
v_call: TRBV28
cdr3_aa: CASSFQGLDRGETQYF
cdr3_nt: TGTGCCAGCAGTTTCCAGGGGCTTGATAGGGGGGAGACCCAGTACTTC

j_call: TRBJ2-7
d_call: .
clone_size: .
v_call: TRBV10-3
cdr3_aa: CAISEFLGAGTDEQYF
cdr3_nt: TGTGCCATCAGTGAGTTCCTGGGGGCAGGTACGGACGAGCAGTACTTC

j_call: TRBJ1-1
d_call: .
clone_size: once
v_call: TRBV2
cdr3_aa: CASVQAVLNTEAFF
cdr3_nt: TGTGCCAGCGTACAGGCGGTATTGAACACTGAAGCTTTCTTT

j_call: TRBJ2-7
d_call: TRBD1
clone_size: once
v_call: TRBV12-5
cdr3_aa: CASGTGTGMGEQYF
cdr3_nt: TGTGCTAGTGGCACCGGGACAGGGATGGGCGAGCAGTACTTC

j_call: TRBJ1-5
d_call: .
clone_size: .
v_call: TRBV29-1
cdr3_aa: CSVASGEGQPQHF
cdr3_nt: TGCAGCGTTGCTTCAGGGGAAGGTCAGCCCCAGCATTTT

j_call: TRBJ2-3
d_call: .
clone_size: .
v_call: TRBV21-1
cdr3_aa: CASSVLRDTQYF
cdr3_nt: TGTGCCAGCAGCGTACTTCGGGATACGCAGTATTTT

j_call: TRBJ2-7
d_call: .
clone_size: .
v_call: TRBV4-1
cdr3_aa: CASSQPDFAYEQYF
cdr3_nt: TGCGCCAGCAGCCAACCAGACTTCGCCTATGAGCAGTACTTC

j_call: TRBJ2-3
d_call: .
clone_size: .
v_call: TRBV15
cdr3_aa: CASRTEDPTDTQYF
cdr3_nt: TGTGCCTCCCGGACGGAGGATCCCACAGATACGCAGTATTTT

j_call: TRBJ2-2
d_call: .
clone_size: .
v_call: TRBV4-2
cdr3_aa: CASSQDSTGELFF
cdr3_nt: TGTGCCAGCAGCCAAGACAGCACCGGGGAGCTGTTTTTT

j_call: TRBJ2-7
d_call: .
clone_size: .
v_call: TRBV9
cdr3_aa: CASSVAPAEGYEQYF
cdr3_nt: TGTGCCAGCAGCGTAGCCCCGGCGGAGGGCTACGAGCAGTACTTC

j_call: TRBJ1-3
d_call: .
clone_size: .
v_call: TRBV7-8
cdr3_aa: CASSFSQGGNTIYF
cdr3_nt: TGTGCCAGCAGCTTCTCTCAGGGTGGAAACACCATATATTTT

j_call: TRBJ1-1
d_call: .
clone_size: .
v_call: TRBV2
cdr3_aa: CASSAYSSTDTEAFF
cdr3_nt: TGTGCCAGCAGCGCCTACAGCTCGACAGACACTGAAGCTTTCTTT

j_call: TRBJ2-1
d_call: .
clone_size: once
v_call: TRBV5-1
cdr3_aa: CASSGGSGGGEQFF
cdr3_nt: TGCGCCAGCAGCGGGGGTAGCGGCGGTGGCGAGCAGTTCTTC

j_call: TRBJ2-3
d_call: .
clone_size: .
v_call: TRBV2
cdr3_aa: CASRGEFSTDTQYF
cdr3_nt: TGTGCCAGCAGGGGAGAGTTTAGCACAGATACGCAGTATTTT